This T cell receptor (beta chain) derives from a study of T cell repertoires in cytomegalovirus infection. Across the study: The public TCR beta signatures pointed to both CMV infection and matching HLA type.

The study's findings and limits: There were HLA-C-restricted CMV-specific TCR beta clonotypes dominating the ex vivo response.

Trimming left V 5 bases short and J 3 bases short, with 10 bases between. Germline V gene sequence: CDR1 DFQATT, CDR2 SNEGSKA (reference sequence). The length of the CDR3 is 13 residues. To note about this clonotype: Its antigen is unidentified.

TCRdb reanalysed the reads using MiXCR and keeps one entry per CDR3 protein. The sample yields under 200,000 distinct CDR3 sequences, roughly 30% seen once. This TCR was recovered from a human donor in good health (CMV status not recorded). Some clones in this sample may be carry-over from other donors' samples. Sample: PBMCs. The rearrangement uses TRBV20-1 and TRBJ1-4; no clear D gene. The CDR3 sequence: CSAPGRANEKLFF. The CDR3 DNA reads TGCAGTGCTCCCGGGAGGGCTAATGAAAAACTGTTTTTT.